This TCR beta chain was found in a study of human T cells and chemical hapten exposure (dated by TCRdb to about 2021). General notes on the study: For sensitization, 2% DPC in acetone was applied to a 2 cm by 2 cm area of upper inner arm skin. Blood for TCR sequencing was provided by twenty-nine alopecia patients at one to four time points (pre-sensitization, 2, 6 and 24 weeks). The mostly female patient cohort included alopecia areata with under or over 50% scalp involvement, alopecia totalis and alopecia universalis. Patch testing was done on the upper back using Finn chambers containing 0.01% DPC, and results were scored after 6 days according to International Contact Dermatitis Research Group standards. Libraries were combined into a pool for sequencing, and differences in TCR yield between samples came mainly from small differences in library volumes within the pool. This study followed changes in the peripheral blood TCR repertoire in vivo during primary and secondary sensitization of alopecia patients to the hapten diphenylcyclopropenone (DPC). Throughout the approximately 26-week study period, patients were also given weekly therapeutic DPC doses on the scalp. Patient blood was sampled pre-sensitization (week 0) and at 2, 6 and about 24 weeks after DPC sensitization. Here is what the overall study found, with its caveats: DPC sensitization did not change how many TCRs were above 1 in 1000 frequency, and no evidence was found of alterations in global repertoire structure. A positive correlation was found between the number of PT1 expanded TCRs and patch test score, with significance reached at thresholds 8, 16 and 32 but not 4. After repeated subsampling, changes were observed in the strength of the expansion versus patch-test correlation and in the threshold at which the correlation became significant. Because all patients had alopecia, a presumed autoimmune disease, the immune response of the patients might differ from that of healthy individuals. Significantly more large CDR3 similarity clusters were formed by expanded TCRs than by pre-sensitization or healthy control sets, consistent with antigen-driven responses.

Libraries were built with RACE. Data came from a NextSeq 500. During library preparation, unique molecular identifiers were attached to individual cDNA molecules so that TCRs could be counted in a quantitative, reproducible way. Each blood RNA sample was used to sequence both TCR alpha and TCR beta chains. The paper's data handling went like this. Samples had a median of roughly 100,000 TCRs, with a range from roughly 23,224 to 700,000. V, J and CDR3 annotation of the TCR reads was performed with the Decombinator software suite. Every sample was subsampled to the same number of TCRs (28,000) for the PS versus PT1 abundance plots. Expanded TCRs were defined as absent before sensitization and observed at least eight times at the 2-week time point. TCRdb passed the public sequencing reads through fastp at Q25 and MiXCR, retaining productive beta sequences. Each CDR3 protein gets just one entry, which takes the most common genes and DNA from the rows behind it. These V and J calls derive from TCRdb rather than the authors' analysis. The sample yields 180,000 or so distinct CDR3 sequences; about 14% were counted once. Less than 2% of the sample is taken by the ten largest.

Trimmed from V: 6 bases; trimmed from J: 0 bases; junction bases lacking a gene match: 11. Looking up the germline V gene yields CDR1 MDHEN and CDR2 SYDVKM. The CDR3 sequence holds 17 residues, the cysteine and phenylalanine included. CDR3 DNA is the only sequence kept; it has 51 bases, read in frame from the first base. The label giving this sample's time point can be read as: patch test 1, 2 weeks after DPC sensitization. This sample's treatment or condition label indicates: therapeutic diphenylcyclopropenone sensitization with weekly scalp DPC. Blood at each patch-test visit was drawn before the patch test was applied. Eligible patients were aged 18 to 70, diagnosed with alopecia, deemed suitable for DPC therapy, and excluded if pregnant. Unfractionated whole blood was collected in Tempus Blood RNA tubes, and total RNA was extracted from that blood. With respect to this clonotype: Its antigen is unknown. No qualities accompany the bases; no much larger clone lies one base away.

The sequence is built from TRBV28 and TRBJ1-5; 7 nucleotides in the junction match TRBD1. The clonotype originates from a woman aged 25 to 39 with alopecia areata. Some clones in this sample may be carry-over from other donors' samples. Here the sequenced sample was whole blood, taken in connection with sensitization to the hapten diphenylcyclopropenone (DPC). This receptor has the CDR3 CASSSGTDLYSNQPQHF. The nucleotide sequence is TGTGCCAGCAGCAGCGGGACAGACTTATATAGCAATCAGCCCCAGCATTTT.